Presented here are 15 T cell receptor beta chains from one specimen sequenced in a study of cytomegalovirus exposure and HLA in healthy donors. The PCR employed 60 Vbeta primers together with 13 Jbeta primers. The repertoire was sequenced with immunoSEQ multiplex PCR; TCRdb's copy has only in-frame clones and lacks some. Of over 150,000 clones in the sample, roughly 77% were seen once. The material sequenced was PBMCs. The receptors stem from a man under 40 in good health and CMV-seropositive.

The chain carries TRBV7-9 and TRBJ2-7; 9 nucleotides align to TRBD1. Trimming at V came to 2 bases and at J to 6 bases, leaving 8 bases not matched to a gene. The CDR3 sequence is 15 residues long. Germline V gene sequence: CDR1 SEHNR, CDR2 FQNEAQ (reference sequence). As DNA, the CDR3 is TGTGCCAGCAGCTTAACCGGGACAGGGACGGTCGAGCAGTACTTC. It codes for CASSLTGTGTVEQYF.

The V gene is TRBV7-2, the J gene TRBJ2-7, with 10 bases that match TRBD2. Losses at the gene ends were 9 bases for V and 3 bases for J; bases not matched to a gene: 8. From germline, CDR1 is SGHTA and CDR2 FQGNSA. The CDR3 is made up of 14 amino acids. This chain's CDR3 is CASRGERGGYEQYF. In DNA form, the CDR3 reads TGTGCCAGTAGGGGCGAGCGGGGGGGCTACGAGCAGTACTTC.

The CDR3 loop is CASSTGQGWETQYF. The CDR3 coding sequence is TGTGCCAGTAGTACCGGACAAGGGTGGGAGACCCAGTACTTC. This chain joins TRBV19 and TRBJ2-5, with D possibly matching TRBD1 (5 bases). Trimming took 4 bases from V and 5 from J, leaving 14 bases between them. The CDR3 totals 14 residues. Germline CDR1 is LNHDA and CDR2 is SQIVND (reference sequence).

This chain links TRBV10-2 with TRBJ1-1; D unresolved. The CDR3 is 15 residues long. V lost 6 bases to trimming and J lost 6 bases, with 20 bases between them. The germline V gene has CDR1 WSHSY and CDR2 SAAADI. CDR3 sequence (DNA): TGCGCCAGCAGGCGAGGGCAGAGTTTGGTCTCTGAAGCTTTCTTT. Translating it yields CASRRGQSLVSEAFF.

The V gene is TRBV7-9, the J gene TRBJ1-1; possible D gene TRBD1, 5 bases. V shed 6 bases and J shed 5 bases, with 13 bases lying between them. Germline assignment: CDR1 SEHNR and CDR2 FQNEAQ (reference sequence). The CDR3 is made up of 13 amino acids. CDR3 in DNA: TGTGCCAGCAGTCCCCTAGGGGAAACTGAAGCTTTCTTT. As protein: CASSPLGETEAFF.

This clone turned up a few times. V and J are TRBV5-1 and TRBJ2-1; D possibly corresponds to TRBD2 (7 bases). Germline V CDR1 and CDR2: SGHRS, YFSETQ. CDR3 length: 15 amino acids. The ends were cut back, 4 bases at V and 3 bases at J, with 14 bases in the middle. The CDR3 region is CASSARGAVYNEQFF. In nucleotides, the CDR3 is TGCGCCAGCAGCGCCCGGGGGGCCGTCTACAATGAGCAGTTCTTC.

The chain uses TRBV4-1 and TRBJ2-7; possibly TRBD1 for D (6 bases). This CDR3 comprises 15 residues. V was pared by 3 bases and J by 2 bases, with 14 bases between. Germline V lookup: CDR1 MGHRA, CDR2 YSYEKL. CDR3 coding DNA: TGCGCCAGCAGCCAGAGAGGGGGTGGGCCCTACGAGCAGTACTTC. Encoded protein: CASSQRGGGPYEQYF.

This chain uses TRBV2 with TRBJ2-5, with 9 bases aligning to TRBD2. The better agreement between TRBJ2-7 and the DNA end casts doubt on the J call. CDR1 and CDR2 (germline): SNHLY, FYNNEI. CDR3 length: 15 residues. The CDR3 nucleotides are TGTGCCAGCAGGGGACTAGCTTACCTGGCCTACGAGCAGTACTTC. Protein product: CASRGLAYLAYEQYF.

V is TRBV7-6 and J is TRBJ1-3; 7 bases match TRBD1. The V gene end was trimmed by 5 bases and the J gene end by 8 bases; junction bases not matched to a gene: 9. The CDR3 sequence is 14 residues long. The germline V gene encodes CDR1 SGHVS and CDR2 FNYEAQ. CDR3 residues: CASSPGTARDTIYF. The CDR3, as DNA: TGTGCCAGCAGCCCAGGGACAGCCAGGGACACCATATATTTT.

This chain links TRBV28 with TRBJ1-2; D is perhaps TRBD1 (5 bases). The CDR3 runs 13 residues. V was clipped by 2 bases and J by 7 bases, with 11 bases between them. Germline V gives CDR1 MDHEN, CDR2 SYDVKM. CDR3 sequence: CASSLRGYGGYTF. The DNA of the CDR3 is TGTGCCAGCAGTTTACGGGGGTACGGTGGCTACACCTTC.

The rearrangement links TRBV5-1 to TRBJ1-3; maybe TRBD1 (6 bases). V was pared by 4 bases and J by 0 bases, with 14 bases between. CDR3 length: 16 residues. CDR1 SGHRS and CDR2 YFSETQ come from the germline V gene. CDR3 amino acids: CASSQRTASSGNTIYF. The CDR3 DNA follows: TGCGCCAGCAGCCAGCGGACAGCCAGCTCTGGAAACACCATATATTTT.

This chain links TRBV28 with TRBJ1-5, with 9 bases matching TRBD1. V shed 0 bases and J 5 bases; nucleotides not matched to a gene: 2. The CDR3 loop spans 15 amino acids. Germline CDR1 reads MDHEN; CDR2 reads SYDVKM. The CDR3 protein is CASSLWTGGDQPQHF. As DNA, the CDR3 is TGTGCCAGCAGTTTATGGACAGGGGGGGATCAGCCCCAGCATTTT.

This clone was seen a few times. CDR3 nucleotide sequence: TGTGCCAGCAGTCCAATGTGGTTACAGGGGGGCCCAAATCAGCCCCAGCATTTT. Translating gives CASSPMWLQGGPNQPQHF. The chain uses TRBV28 and TRBJ1-5, with 8 bases matching TRBD1. V trimming: 5 bases; J trimming: 4 bases; junction bases outside the gene matches: 16. Germline V gene lookup returns CDR1 MDHEN and CDR2 SYDVKM. This CDR3 is 18 amino acids long. Supplemented by reference TRBV28 and TRBJ1-5, the full variable domain reads DVKVTQSSRYLVKRTGEKVFLECVQDMDHENMFWYRQDPGLGLRLIYFSYDVKMKEKGDIPEGYSVSREKKERFSLILESASTNQTSMYLCASSPMWLQGGPNQPQHFGDGTRLSIL.

The table lists this clone with a few counts. As DNA, the CDR3 is TGTGCCAGCAGTTACGGTCCAGACACTGAAGCTTTCTTT. Its translation is CASSYGPDTEAFF. V is TRBV6-5 and J is TRBJ1-1; D uncertain. This CDR3 spans 13 amino acids. Germline V gives CDR1 MNHEY, CDR2 SVGAGI. V was clipped by 2 bases and J by 3 bases, with 7 bases between them.

The chain carries TRBV5-1 and TRBJ1-2; no clear D. This CDR3 is built from 13 residues. Germline CDR1 is SGHRS and CDR2 is YFSETQ. Trimming took 4 bases from V and 1 from J, leaving 8 bases between them. Here the CDR3 DNA reads TGCGCCAGCAGCAGCGAACTTAACTATGGCTACACCTTC. Protein: CASSSELNYGYTF.